Shown below are 20 T cell receptor beta chains from a single sample sequenced in a study of shared clonotypes between healthy human individuals. Clones were read by immunoSEQ multiplex PCR, and TCRdb kept only the in-frame ones, dropping some. The sample has around 2.5 million clones, over 85% seen once. Sequenced material: naive CD4+ T cells from PBMCs. Noted subset: CD45RA+ positively selected. The receptors were gathered from a man between 18 and 29 years old in good health. Some clones in this sample may be carry-over from other donors' samples.

This rearrangement joins TRBV19 to TRBJ2-3; 9 bases fit TRBD1. The CDR3 length is 14 residues. V lost 6 bases and J lost 5; bases outside the gene matches: 6. The V gene's germline CDR1 is LNHDA and CDR2 SQIVND (reference sequence). CDR3 bases: TGTGCCAGTAGGGACAGGGGTCGGGGAGATACGCAGTATTTT. Translated, it gives CASRDRGRGDTQYF.

The chain combines TRBV28 with TRBJ2-2; 12 bases map to TRBD2. V lost 6 bases to trimming and J lost 1 base; unmatched junction nucleotides: 9. Germline CDR1 MDHEN, CDR2 SYDVKM. The CDR3 spans 18 residues. Here the CDR3 DNA reads TGTGCCAGCAGCCAGGGGGGACTAGCGGGCTTGAACACCGGGGAGCTGTTTTTT. Translation: CASSQGGLAGLNTGELFF.

The chain combines TRBV5-6 with TRBJ2-7; the D gene could be TRBD1 or TRBD2 (6 bases each). The CDR3 runs 16 residues. Germline V CDR1 and CDR2: SGHDT, YYEEEE. Trimming removed 4 bases from V and 2 bases from J, with 19 bases in between. CDR3 nucleotides: TGTGCCAGCAGCCACAGATATCAGGGGAGGACCTACGAGCAGTACTTC. Protein sequence: CASSHRYQGRTYEQYF.

This chain connects TRBV7-6 to TRBJ1-1, with TRBD1 as a possible D gene (5 bases). The CDR3 covers 15 residues. Germline loops: CDR1 SGHVS, CDR2 FNYEAQ. Trimming shortened V by 2 bases and J by 5 bases, and 15 bases separated the two germline ends. CDR3: CASSLLRRGITEAFF. CDR3 bases: TGTGCCAGCAGCTTATTACGGCGGGGGATTACTGAAGCTTTCTTT.

The CDR3 region has the DNA TGCGCCAGCAGCCAAGGGAGGACAGGGGGCACCGGGGAGCTGTTTTTT. It encodes CASSQGRTGGTGELFF. The chain is built from TRBV4-1 and TRBJ2-2; 10 bases match TRBD1. CDR1 and CDR2 from the germline V gene are MGHRA and YSYEKL. The length of the CDR3 is 16 residues. The V segment lost 1 base and the J segment 4 bases; nucleotides outside the gene matches: 3.

CDR3 sequence: CSVGRAEDYNEQFF. The CDR3, as DNA: TGCAGCGTTGGACGGGCCGAGGACTACAATGAGCAGTTCTTC. V usage is TRBV29-1 and J usage is TRBJ2-1, with unresolved D. Germline V gene lookup returns CDR1 SQVTM and CDR2 ANQGSEA. Trimming left V 4 bases short and J 3 bases short, with 13 bases between. The CDR3 length is 14 residues.

This clone was observed a single time. The rearrangement joins TRBV7-9 to TRBJ2-3; D may be TRBD2 (6 bases). V lost 3 bases, J lost 4 bases, and 26 bases lay in between. This CDR3 is 19 amino acids long. Germline V gene sequence: CDR1 SEHNR, CDR2 FQNEAQ (reference sequence). The CDR3 DNA sequence: TGTGCCAGCAGCTTCCTTTTCGGGTGGGGGGACCTGGGGCCAGATACGCAGTATTTT. It specifies CASSFLFGWGDLGPDTQYF. Full variable domain (missing parts from reference TRBV7-9 and TRBJ2-3): DTGVSQNPRHKITKRGQNVTFRCDPISEHNRLYWYRQTLGQGPEFLTYFQNEAQLEKSRLLSDRFSAERPKGSFSTLEIQRTEQGDSAMYLCASSFLFGWGDLGPDTQYFGPGTRLTVL.

This chain connects TRBV28 to TRBJ1-4; 11 bases align to TRBD1. The CDR3 contains 15 residues. Germline CDR1 reads MDHEN; CDR2 reads SYDVKM. V was clipped by 5 bases and J by 8 bases; unmatched bases: 7. CDR3 sequence reads: CASSGPGQGGEKLFF. CDR3 nucleotide sequence: TGTGCCAGCAGTGGACCGGGACAGGGGGGAGAAAAACTGTTTTTT.

The chain uses TRBV15 and TRBJ1-1; D not resolved. Germline CDR1 LNHNV, CDR2 YYDKDF (reference sequence). The V end was cut by 2 bases, the J end by 1 base, with 11 bases between. There are 15 residues in the CDR3. This CDR3 is CATSRTGARNTEAFF. In nucleotides, the CDR3 is TGTGCCACCAGCAGAACCGGCGCCAGGAACACTGAAGCTTTCTTT. The full variable domain, with the rest looked up from reference TRBV15 and TRBJ1-1, is DAMVIQNPRYQVTQFGKPVTLSCSQTLNHNVMYWYQQKSSQAPKLLFHYYDKDFNNEADTPDNFQSRRPNTSFCFLDIRSPGLGDTAMYLCATSRTGARNTEAFFGQGTRLTVV.

V is TRBV29-1 and J is TRBJ2-5; D may correspond to TRBD1 or TRBD2 (5 bases each). The closer fit of TRBJ2-7 to the DNA end suggests the J call may be wrong. The CDR3 is made up of 11 amino acids. From germline, CDR1 is SQVTM and CDR2 ANQGSEA. CDR3 loop: CSVGDGYEQYF. In DNA form, the CDR3 reads TGCAGCGTTGGGGACGGCTACGAGCAGTACTTC.

The chain couples TRBV2 to TRBJ2-7; D is undetermined. CDR1 SNHLY and CDR2 FYNNEI come from the germline V gene. The CDR3 loop spans 13 amino acids. Trimming left V 2 bases short and J 0 bases short, with 5 bases between. The CDR3 DNA reads TGTGCCAGCAGTGAACGGATCTCCTACGAGCAGTACTTC. Amino acids: CASSERISYEQYF.

The J gene is TRBJ2-7, the V gene TRBV5-1, with D possibly matching TRBD1 (6 bases). The CDR3 covers 13 residues. CDR1 is SGHRS and CDR2 is YFSETQ in the germline V gene. V was pared by 3 bases and J by 4 bases, with 11 bases between. The CDR3 is CASSYSQGYEQYF. CDR3 DNA sequence: TGCGCCAGCAGCTACTCTCAGGGGTACGAGCAGTACTTC.

The rearrangement joins TRBV27 to TRBJ2-2; perhaps D is TRBD1 or TRBD2 (5 bases each). The CDR3 sequence is 17 residues long. Trimming cost V 6 bases and J 1 base, with 18 bases left between them. CDR1 and CDR2 from the germline V gene are MNHEY and SMNVEV (reference sequence). The CDR3 spells CASSTERGAENTGELFF. The CDR3 bases are TGTGCCAGCAGCACCGAGAGGGGCGCCGAGAACACCGGGGAGCTGTTTTTT.

CDR3 loop: CASSTRRSGNTIYF. The CDR3 coding sequence is TGTGCCAGTAGTACCCGCCGCTCTGGAAACACCATATATTTT. This rearrangement joins TRBV19 to TRBJ1-3, with D unresolved. The germline CDR1 and CDR2 sequences are LNHDA and SQIVND (reference sequence). This CDR3 has 14 residues. The germline V and J ends were trimmed by 4 bases and 0 bases, with 7 bases remaining between them.

This rearrangement joins TRBV5-1 to TRBJ2-3; the match to TRBD1 covers 7 bases. This CDR3 is built from 16 residues. Trimming took 2 bases from V and 4 from J; bases not matched to a gene: 10. CDR1 is SGHRS and CDR2 is YFSETQ in the germline V gene. The CDR3 sequence: CASSFNRGNGPDTQYF. DNA for the CDR3: TGCGCCAGCAGCTTTAACAGGGGTAACGGTCCAGATACGCAGTATTTT.

The chain carries TRBV6-1 and TRBJ2-7; 8 bases match TRBD1. This CDR3 contains 12 residues. The ends lost 7 bases at V and 9 bases at J; junction bases unmatched: 8. Germline V gene lookup returns CDR1 MNHNS and CDR2 SASEGT. CDR3 in amino acids: CASKTGASVQYF. CDR3 nucleotides: TGTGCCAGCAAGACAGGGGCCTCGGTGCAGTACTTC.

This chain connects TRBV9 to TRBJ1-5, with unresolved D. The germline CDR1 and CDR2 sequences are SGDLS and YYNGEE. The length of the CDR3 is 15 residues. V was clipped by 0 bases and J by 1 base, with 8 bases between them. Written as DNA, the CDR3 is TGTGCCAGCAGCGTAGATCAGCTCAGCAATCAGCCCCAGCATTTT. Translation: CASSVDQLSNQPQHF.

This sequence joins TRBV5-4 and TRBJ2-1; the match to TRBD1 covers 7 bases. The CDR3 runs 15 residues. Looked up from germline, CDR1 is SGHNT and CDR2 is YYREEE (reference sequence). The trim removed 4 bases at V and 1 base at J, leaving 5 bases unmatched. DNA of the CDR3: TGTGCCAGCAGCCTGCAACAGGGGTCCTACAATGAGCAGTTCTTC. Translation gives CASSLQQGSYNEQFF.

This clone is a singleton in its sample. The same CDR3 is also encoded by other DNA sequences in this sample. This chain connects TRBV7-2 to TRBJ2-5; D is ambiguous. V lost 1 base to trimming and J lost 5 bases, with 2 bases between them. The CDR3 consists of 11 residues. Germline assignment: CDR1 SGHTA and CDR2 FQGNSA. CDR3 residues: CASSLVETQYF. CDR3 coding DNA: TGTGCCAGCAGCTTAGTGGAGACCCAGTACTTC.

V gene TRBV6-5 combines with J gene TRBJ1-1; D unclear. The CDR3 has 15 residues. Germline V gene lookup returns CDR1 MNHEY and CDR2 SVGAGI. Trimming stripped 4 bases from V and 0 bases from J, with 12 bases between. This CDR3 is CASSSRPYMNTEAFF. The CDR3, as DNA: TGTGCCAGCAGTTCCCGCCCCTACATGAACACTGAAGCTTTCTTT.